This TCR beta chain was captured by sequencing in a study of long-term antiretroviral therapy in people with HIV. General study findings and limits: Clonotypes expanded prior to ART showed repertoire dominance at all sampled time points.

Turning to this clone: Antigen: not known.

The CDR3 runs to 17 residues. CDR1 and CDR2 from the germline V gene are MGHRA and YSYEKL. Unmatched junction bases numbered 17, after V lost 1 base and J lost 10 bases. Every donor had one or more pre-ART and two or more post-ART PBMC samples. Cryopreserved PBMC samples of about 0.95-10 million cells were used for DNA extraction. Survey-level immunoSEQ v3.0 assays were run. Sequencing aimed to cover roughly 40,000-55,000 T-cell genomes per sample. Using immunoSEQ multiplex PCR, the repertoire was profiled, and TCRdb retains in-frame clones only, with some absent. The table has 20,000 to 30,000 clones, approximately 86% seen once.

The material was unsorted PBMCs, obtained 1.9 years after starting antiretroviral therapy. This clonotype originated in a woman in her thirties with HIV. This chain links TRBV4-1 with TRBJ2-7; 9 nucleotides agree with TRBD1. In DNA, the CDR3 is TGCGCCAGCAGCCAAGTATCCCCCGGGACAGGGCGCACCTATCAGTACTTC. It yields the protein CASSQVSPGTGRTYQYF.